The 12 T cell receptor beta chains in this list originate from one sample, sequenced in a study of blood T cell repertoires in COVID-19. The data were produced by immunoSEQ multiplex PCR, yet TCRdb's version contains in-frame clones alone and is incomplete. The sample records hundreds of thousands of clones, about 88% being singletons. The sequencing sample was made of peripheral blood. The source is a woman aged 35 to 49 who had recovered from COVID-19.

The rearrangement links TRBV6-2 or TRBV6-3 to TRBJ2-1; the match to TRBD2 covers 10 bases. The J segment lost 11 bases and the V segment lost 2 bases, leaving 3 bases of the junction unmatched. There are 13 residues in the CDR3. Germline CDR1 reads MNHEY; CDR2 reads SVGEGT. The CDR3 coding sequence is TGTGCCAGCAGTTACGGGACTAGCGCAAAGCAGTTCTTC. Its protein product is CASSYGTSAKQFF.

CDR3 sequence: CASSTQGTEAFF. The CDR3 DNA is TGTGCCAGCAGTACCCAGGGCACTGAAGCTTTCTTT. V usage is TRBV6-2 or TRBV6-3 and J usage is TRBJ1-1, with a possible D match to TRBD1 (5 bases). The V end was cut by 5 bases, the J end by 4 bases, with 8 bases between. CDR3 length: 12 residues. Germline values: CDR1 MNHEY, CDR2 SVGEGT.

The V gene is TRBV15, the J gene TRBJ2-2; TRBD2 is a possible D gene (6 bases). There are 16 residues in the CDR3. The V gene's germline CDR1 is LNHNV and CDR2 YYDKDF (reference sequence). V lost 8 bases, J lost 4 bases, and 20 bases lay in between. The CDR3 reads CATSPGGGRGTGELFF. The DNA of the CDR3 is TGTGCCACCTCACCAGGCGGAGGGCGGGGCACCGGGGAGCTGTTTTTT.

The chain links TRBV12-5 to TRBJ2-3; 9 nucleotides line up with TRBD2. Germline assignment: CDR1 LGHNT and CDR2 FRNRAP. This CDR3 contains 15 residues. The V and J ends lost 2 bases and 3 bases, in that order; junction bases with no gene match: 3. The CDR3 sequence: CASGLSSGITDTQYF. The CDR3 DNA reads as TGTGCTAGTGGTTTGTCTAGCGGGATTACAGATACGCAGTATTTT.

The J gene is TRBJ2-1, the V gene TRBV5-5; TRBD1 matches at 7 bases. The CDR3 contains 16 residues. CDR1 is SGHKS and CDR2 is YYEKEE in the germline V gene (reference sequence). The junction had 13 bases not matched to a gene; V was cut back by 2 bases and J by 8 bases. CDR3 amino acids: CASSFSRRGIRDEQFF. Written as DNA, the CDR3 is TGTGCCAGCAGCTTTTCTCGCAGGGGGATTAGGGATGAGCAGTTCTTC.

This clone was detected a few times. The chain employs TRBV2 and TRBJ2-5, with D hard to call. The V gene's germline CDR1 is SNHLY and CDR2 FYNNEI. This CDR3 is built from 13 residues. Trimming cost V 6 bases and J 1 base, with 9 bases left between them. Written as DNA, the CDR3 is TGTGCCAGCAGGGTCGGCGGCCAAGAGACCCAGTACTTC. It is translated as CASRVGGQETQYF.

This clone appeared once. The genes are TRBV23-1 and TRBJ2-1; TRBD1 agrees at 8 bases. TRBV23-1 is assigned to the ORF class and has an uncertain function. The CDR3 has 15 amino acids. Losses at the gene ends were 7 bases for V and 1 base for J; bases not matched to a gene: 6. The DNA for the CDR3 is TGCGCCAGCACCCCGGGACAGGCATCCTACAATGAGCAGTTCTTC. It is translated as CASTPGQASYNEQFF.

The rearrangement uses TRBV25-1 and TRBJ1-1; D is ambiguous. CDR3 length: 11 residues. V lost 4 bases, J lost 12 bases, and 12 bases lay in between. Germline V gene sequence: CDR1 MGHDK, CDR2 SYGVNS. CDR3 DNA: TGTGCCAGCAGTGGGGCTCTCGTCCCTTTCTTT. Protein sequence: CASSGALVPFF.

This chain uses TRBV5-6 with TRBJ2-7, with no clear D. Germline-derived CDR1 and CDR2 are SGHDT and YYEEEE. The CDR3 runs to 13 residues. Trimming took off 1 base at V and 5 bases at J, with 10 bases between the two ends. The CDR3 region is CASSLLHSHEQYV. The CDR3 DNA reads TGTGCCAGCAGCTTGTTGCACAGCCACGAGCAGTACGTC.

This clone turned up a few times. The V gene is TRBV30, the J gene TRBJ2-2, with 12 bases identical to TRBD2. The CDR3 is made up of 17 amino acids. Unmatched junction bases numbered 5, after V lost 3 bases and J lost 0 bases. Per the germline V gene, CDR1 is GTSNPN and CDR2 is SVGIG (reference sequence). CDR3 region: CAWRPLAGGTNTGELFF. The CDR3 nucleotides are TGTGCCTGGAGACCCCTAGCGGGAGGGACGAACACCGGGGAGCTGTTTTTT. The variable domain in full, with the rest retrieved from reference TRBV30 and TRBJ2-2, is SQTIHQWPATLVQPVGSPLSLECTVEGTSNPNLYWYRQAAGRGLQLLFYSVGIGQISSEVPQNLSASRPQDRQFILSSKKLLLSDSGFYLCAWRPLAGGTNTGELFFGEGSRLTVL.

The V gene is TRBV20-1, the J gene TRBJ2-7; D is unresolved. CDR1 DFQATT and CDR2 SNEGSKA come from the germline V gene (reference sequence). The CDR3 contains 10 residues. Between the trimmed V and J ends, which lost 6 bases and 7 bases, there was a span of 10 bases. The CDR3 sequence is CSAELEEQYF. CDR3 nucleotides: TGCAGTGCCGAGCTTGAAGAGCAGTACTTC.

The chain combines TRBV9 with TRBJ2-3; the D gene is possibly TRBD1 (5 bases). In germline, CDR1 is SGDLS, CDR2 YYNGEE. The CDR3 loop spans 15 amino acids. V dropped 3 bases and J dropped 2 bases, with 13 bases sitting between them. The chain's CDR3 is CASSATGGSTDTQYF. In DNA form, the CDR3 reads TGTGCCAGCAGCGCCACAGGCGGTTCCACAGATACGCAGTATTTT. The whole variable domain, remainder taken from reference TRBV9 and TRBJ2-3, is DSGVTQTPKHLITATGQRVTLRCSPRSGDLSVYWYQQSLDQGLQFLIQYYNGEERAKGNILERFSAQQFPDLHSELNLSSLELGDSALYFCASSATGGSTDTQYFGPGTRLTVL.